These 7 T cell receptor beta chains were all obtained from the same sample, sequenced in a study of blood T cell repertoires in COVID-19. Here immunoSEQ multiplex PCR was the method, and the copy in TCRdb shows in-frame clones only, minus some. This sample has around 250,000 clones, with approximately 87% found just once. The sample comprised peripheral blood. All receptors come from a man in his sixties with acute or convalescent COVID-19.

The rearrangement uses TRBV14 and TRBJ2-7; tentatively, D is TRBD2 (5 bases). Germline V gives CDR1 SGHDN, CDR2 FVKESK. Trimming cost V 4 bases and J 6 bases, with 16 bases left between them. The CDR3 contains 14 residues. CDR3 region: CASSPLGMGSEQYF. As DNA, the CDR3 is TGTGCCAGCAGCCCCCTAGGGATGGGGAGCGAGCAGTACTTC. Full variable domain (remainder filled in from reference TRBV14 and TRBJ2-7): EAGVTQFPSHSVIEKGQTVTLRCDPISGHDNLYWYRRVMGKEIKFLLHFVKESKQDESGMPNNRFLAERTGGTYSTLKVQPAELEDSGVYFCASSPLGMGSEQYFGPGTRLTVT.

The CDR3 DNA sequence: TGCGCCAGCAGCCCGGGACTAGCGGGAGGGCCGTTAGATACGCAGTATTTT. Its translation is CASSPGLAGGPLDTQYF. The chain combines TRBV5-1 with TRBJ2-3, with 16 bases matching TRBD2. This CDR3 is built from 17 residues. CDR1 is SGHRS, CDR2 YFSETQ, per germline. Trimming took 4 bases from V and 5 from J; bases not matched to a gene: 7.

CDR3 loop: CASSALDRREQYF. For the CDR3, the DNA is TGTGCCAGCAGCGCCCTCGACAGGCGCGAGCAGTACTTC. This chain connects TRBV11-2 to TRBJ2-7, with a tentative D call TRBD1 (6 bases). Germline CDR1 reads SGHAT; CDR2 reads FQNNGV. V lost 5 bases to trimming and J lost 6 bases, with 14 bases between them. This CDR3 is built from 13 residues.

The CDR3 region has the DNA TGTGCCAGCGTGACAGGGGGCTCCTACAATGAGCAGTTCTTC. Amino acid sequence: CASVTGGSYNEQFF. The chain links TRBV7-2 to TRBJ2-1, with 9 bases identical to TRBD1. Germline loops: CDR1 SGHTA, CDR2 FQGNSA. The V segment lost 8 bases and the J segment 0 bases; nucleotides outside the gene matches: 2. This CDR3 is built from 14 residues.

This chain joins TRBV5-1 and TRBJ1-3, with TRBD1 as a possible D gene (5 bases). Germline V gene data show CDR1 as SGHRS and CDR2 as YFSETQ. Trimming cost V 4 bases and J 2 bases, with 10 bases left between them. The CDR3 is made up of 14 amino acids. The CDR3 spells CASSPTDPGNTIYF. DNA for the CDR3: TGCGCCAGCAGCCCGACAGATCCTGGAAACACCATATATTTT. Together with reference TRBV5-1 and TRBJ1-3, the CDR3 gives the full variable domain: KAGVTQTPRYLIKTRGQQVTLSCSPISGHRSVSWYQQTPGQGLQFLFEYFSETQRNKGNFPGRFSGRQFSNSRSEMNVSTLELGDSALYLCASSPTDPGNTIYFGEGSWLTVV.

The V call is TRBV19, the J call TRBJ2-6; TRBD2 agrees at 9 bases. Per the germline V gene, CDR1 is LNHDA and CDR2 is SQIVND (reference sequence). The CDR3 runs 18 residues. The junction had 10 bases not matched to a gene; V was cut back by 3 bases and J by 4 bases. CDR3 bases: TGTGCCAGTAGTATGCCTGCGGGAGGGCCAGCGGGGGCCAACGTCCTGACTTTC. Its protein product is CASSMPAGGPAGANVLTF.

This clone appeared a single time. This chain links TRBV19 with TRBJ1-4, with 9 bases aligning to TRBD1. Germline lookup yields CDR1 LNHDA and CDR2 SQIVND (reference sequence). With 5 bases clipped from V and 7 bases from J, the junction kept 8 bases outside the gene matches. There are 15 residues in the CDR3. The CDR3 DNA sequence: TGTGCCAGTAGTGTAACAGGGGGCCAAGGTGAAAAACTGTTTTTT. Residues: CASSVTGGQGEKLFF.